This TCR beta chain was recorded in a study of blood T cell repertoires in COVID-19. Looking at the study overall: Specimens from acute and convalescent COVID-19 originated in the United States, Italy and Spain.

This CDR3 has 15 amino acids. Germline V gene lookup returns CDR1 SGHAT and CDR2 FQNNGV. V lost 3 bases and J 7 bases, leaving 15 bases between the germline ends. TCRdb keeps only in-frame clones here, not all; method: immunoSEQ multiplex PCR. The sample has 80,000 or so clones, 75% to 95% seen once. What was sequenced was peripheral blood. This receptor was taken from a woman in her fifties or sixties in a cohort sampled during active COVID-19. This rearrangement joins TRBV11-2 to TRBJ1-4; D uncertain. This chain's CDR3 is CASSFSDGGIEKLFF. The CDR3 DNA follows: TGTGCCAGCAGCTTTAGCGACGGTGGAATTGAAAAACTGTTTTTT.